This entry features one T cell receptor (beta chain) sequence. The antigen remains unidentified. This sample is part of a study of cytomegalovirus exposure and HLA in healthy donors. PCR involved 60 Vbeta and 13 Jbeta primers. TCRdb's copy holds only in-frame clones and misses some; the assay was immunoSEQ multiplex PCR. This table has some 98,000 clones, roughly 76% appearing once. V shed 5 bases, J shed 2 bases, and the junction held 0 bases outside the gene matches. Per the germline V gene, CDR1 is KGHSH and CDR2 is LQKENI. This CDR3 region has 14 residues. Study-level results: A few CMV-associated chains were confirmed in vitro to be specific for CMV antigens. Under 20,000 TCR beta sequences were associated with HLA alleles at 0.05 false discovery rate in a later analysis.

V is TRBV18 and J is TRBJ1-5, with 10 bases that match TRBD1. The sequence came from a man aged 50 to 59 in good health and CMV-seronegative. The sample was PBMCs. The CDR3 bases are TGTGCCAGCTCAGGGACAGGGGGCAATCAGCCCCAGCATTTT. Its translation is CASSGTGGNQPQHF.